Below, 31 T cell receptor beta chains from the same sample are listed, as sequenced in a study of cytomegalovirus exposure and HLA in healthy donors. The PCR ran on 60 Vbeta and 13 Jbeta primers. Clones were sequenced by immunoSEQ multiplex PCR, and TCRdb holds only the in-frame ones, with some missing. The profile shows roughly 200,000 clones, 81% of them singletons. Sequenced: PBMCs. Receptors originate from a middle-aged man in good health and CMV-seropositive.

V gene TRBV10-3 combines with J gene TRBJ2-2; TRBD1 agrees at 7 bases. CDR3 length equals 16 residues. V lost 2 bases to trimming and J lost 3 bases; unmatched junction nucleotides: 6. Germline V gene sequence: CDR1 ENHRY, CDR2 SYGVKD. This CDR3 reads CAISEKTGSDTGELFF. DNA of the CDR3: TGTGCCATCAGTGAGAAGACAGGGTCGGACACCGGGGAGCTGTTTTTT.

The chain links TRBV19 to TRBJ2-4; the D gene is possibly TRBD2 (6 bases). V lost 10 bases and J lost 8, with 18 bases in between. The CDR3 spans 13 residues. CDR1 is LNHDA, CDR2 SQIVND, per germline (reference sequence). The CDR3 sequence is CATTDYPGDIQYF. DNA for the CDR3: TGTGCCACCACGGACTACCCGGGGGACATTCAGTACTTC.

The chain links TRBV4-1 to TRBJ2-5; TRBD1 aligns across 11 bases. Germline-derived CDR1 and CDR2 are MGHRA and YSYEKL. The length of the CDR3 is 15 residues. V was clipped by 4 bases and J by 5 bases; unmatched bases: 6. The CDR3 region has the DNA TGCGCCAGCAGCCTGAGGACAGGGGGCGAGGAGACCCAGTACTTC. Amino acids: CASSLRTGGEETQYF.

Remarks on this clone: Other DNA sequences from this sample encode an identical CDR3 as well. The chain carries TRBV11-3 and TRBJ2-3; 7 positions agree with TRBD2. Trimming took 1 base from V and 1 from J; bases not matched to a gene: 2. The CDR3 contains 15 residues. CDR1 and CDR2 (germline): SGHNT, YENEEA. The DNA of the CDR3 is TGTGCCAGCAGCTTAGGAAGCGGGGGCACAGATACGCAGTATTTT. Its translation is CASSLGSGGTDTQYF.

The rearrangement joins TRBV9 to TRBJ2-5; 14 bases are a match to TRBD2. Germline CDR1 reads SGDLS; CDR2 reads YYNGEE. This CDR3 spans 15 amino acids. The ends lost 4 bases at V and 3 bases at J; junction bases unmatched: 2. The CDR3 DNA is TGTGCCAGCAGCAAGGGACTAGCGGGGGAAGAGACCCAGTACTTC. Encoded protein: CASSKGLAGEETQYF.

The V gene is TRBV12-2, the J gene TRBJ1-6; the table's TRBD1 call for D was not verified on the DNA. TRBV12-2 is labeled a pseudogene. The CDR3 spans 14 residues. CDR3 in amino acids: CASRFDRHNSPLHF. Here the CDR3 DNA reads TGTGCAAGTCGCTTCGACAGGCATAATTCACCCCTCCACTTT.

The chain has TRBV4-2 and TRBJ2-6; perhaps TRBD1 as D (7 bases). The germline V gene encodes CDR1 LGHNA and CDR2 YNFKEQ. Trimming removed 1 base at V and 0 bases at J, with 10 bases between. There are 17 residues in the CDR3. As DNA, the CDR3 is TGTGCCAGCAGCCAAGCAGGGGGGAACTCTGGGGCCAACGTCCTGACTTTC. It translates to CASSQAGGNSGANVLTF.

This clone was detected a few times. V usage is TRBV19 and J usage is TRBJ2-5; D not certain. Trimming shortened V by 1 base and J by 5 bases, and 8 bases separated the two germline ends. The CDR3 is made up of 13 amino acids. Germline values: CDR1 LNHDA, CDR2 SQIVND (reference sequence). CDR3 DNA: TGTGCCAGTAGTATAGCCCATTTGGAGACCCAGTACTTC. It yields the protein CASSIAHLETQYF.

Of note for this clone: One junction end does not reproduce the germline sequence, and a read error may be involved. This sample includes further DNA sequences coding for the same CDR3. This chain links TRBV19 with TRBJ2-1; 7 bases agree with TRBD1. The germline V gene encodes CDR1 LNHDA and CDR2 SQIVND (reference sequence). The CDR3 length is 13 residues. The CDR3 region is CASRTEGAGEQFF. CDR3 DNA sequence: TGCGCCAGTAGAACTGAGGGGGCCGGTGAGCAGTTCTTC. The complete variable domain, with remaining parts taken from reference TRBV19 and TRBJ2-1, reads DGGITQSPKYLFRKEGQNVTLSCEQNLNHDAMYWYRQDPGQGLRLIYYSQIVNDFQKGDIAEGYSVSREKKESFPLTVTSAQKNPTAFYLCASRTEGAGEQFFGPGTRLTVL.

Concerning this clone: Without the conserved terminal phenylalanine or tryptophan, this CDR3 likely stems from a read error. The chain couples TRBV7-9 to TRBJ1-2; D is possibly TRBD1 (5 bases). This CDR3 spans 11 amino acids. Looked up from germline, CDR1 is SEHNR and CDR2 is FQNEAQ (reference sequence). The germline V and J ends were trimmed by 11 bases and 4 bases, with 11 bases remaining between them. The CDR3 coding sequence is TGTGCCTCCGGGGGGAGCTATGGCTACACCCTC. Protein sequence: CASGGSYGYTL.

CDR3 loop: CASSPQSGGAIDTQYF. The CDR3 DNA follows: TGTGCCAGCAGCCCTCAAAGCGGGGGGGCCATAGATACGCAGTATTTT. The chain combines TRBV7-9 with TRBJ2-3, with 10 bases fitting TRBD2. This CDR3 is 16 amino acids long. The trim removed 5 bases at V and 5 bases at J, leaving 10 bases unmatched. Germline CDR1 SEHNR, CDR2 FQNEAQ (reference sequence). The full variable domain, completed using reference TRBV7-9 and TRBJ2-3, is DTGVSQNPRHKITKRGQNVTFRCDPISEHNRLYWYRQTLGQGPEFLTYFQNEAQLEKSRLLSDRFSAERPKGSFSTLEIQRTEQGDSAMYLCASSPQSGGAIDTQYFGPGTRLTVL.

CDR3 protein: CASSQGTPSTDTQYF. The CDR3 nucleotides are TGTGCCAGCAGCCAAGGGACACCTAGCACAGATACGCAGTATTTT. V and J are TRBV4-2 and TRBJ2-3; maybe TRBD1 (5 bases). There are 15 residues in the CDR3. Germline-derived CDR1 and CDR2 are LGHNA and YNFKEQ. With 1 base removed from V and 0 bases from J, the gap between germline ends came to 8 bases.

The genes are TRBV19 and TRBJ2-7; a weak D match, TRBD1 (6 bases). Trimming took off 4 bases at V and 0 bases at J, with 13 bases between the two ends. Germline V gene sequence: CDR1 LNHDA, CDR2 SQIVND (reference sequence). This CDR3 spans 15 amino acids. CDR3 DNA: TGTGCCAGTAGTAGCCCGGGACACAGCTCCTACGAGCAGTACTTC. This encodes CASSSPGHSSYEQYF.

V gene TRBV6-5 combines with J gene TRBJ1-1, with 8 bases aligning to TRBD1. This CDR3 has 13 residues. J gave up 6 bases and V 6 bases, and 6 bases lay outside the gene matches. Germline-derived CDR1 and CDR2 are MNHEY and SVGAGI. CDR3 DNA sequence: TGTGCCAGCAGCCGAGGACAGGGTGCTGAAGCTTTCTTT. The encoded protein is CASSRGQGAEAFF.

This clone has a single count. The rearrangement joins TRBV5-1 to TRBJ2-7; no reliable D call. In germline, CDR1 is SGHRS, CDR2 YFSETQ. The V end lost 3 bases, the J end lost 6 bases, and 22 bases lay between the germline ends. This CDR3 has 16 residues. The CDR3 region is CASSYTSPPSGGEQYF. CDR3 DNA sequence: TGCGCCAGCAGCTATACCTCACCCCCTTCCGGCGGCGAGCAGTACTTC.

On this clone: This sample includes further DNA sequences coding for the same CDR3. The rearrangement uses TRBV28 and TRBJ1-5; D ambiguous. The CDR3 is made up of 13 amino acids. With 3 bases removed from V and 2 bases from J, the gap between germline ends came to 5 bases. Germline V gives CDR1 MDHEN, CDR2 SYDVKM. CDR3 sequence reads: CASSFGGNQPQHF. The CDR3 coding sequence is TGTGCCAGCAGTTTCGGGGGCAATCAGCCCCAGCATTTT.

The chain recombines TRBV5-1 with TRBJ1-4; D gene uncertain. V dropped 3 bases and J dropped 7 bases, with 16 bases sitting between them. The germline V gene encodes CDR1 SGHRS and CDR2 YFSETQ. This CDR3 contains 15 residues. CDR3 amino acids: CASSSGWGSGEKLFF. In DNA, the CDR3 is TGCGCCAGCAGCTCGGGGTGGGGATCTGGTGAAAAACTGTTTTTT.

The CDR3 DNA follows: TGTGCCAGCAGTCTCTGGGGGGAAAACCAAGAGACCCAGTACTTC. This sequence encodes CASSLWGENQETQYF. The gene calls are TRBV6-1 and TRBJ2-5; D is possibly TRBD2 (6 bases). There are 15 residues in the CDR3. From germline, CDR1 is MNHNS and CDR2 SASEGT. The V and J ends lost 5 bases and 0 bases respectively, with 13 bases between them.

CDR3 DNA: TGCGCCAGCAGCTTCACAGAGAACTATGGCTACACCTTC. It yields the protein CASSFTENYGYTF. The genes are TRBV5-1 and TRBJ1-2; no clear D. The CDR3 extends over 13 amino acids. V was pared by 2 bases and J by 2 bases, with 7 bases between. Germline CDR1 and CDR2: SGHRS and YFSETQ.

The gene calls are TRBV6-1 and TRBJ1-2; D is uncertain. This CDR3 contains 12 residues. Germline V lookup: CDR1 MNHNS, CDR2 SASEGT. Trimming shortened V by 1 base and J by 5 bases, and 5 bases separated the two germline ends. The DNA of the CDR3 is TGTGCCAGCAGTGAAGATCATTATGGCTACACCTTC. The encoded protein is CASSEDHYGYTF.

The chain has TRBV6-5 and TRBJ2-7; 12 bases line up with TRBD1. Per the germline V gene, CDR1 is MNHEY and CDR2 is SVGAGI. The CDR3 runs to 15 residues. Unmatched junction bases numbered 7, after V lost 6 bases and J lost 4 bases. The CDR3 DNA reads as TGTGCCAGCAGCCCGATGGGACAGGGGGCGTACGAGCAGTACTTC. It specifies CASSPMGQGAYEQYF.

The CDR3 region is CASSPRDSLNTEAFF. The CDR3 DNA follows: TGCGCCAGCAGCCCCCGGGACAGCTTGAACACTGAAGCTTTCTTT. The chain links TRBV4-1 to TRBJ1-1; 7 bases are shared with TRBD1. V lost 4 bases, J lost 0 bases, and 5 bases stayed unmatched. CDR1 is MGHRA and CDR2 is YSYEKL in the germline V gene. This CDR3 has 15 residues.

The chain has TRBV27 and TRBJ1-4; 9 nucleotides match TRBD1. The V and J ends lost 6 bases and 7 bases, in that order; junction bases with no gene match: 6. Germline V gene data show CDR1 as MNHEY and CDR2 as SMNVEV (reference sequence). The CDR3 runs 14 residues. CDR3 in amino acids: CASRSTGGGEKLFF. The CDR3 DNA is TGTGCCAGCAGATCAACAGGGGGCGGTGAAAAACTGTTTTTT.

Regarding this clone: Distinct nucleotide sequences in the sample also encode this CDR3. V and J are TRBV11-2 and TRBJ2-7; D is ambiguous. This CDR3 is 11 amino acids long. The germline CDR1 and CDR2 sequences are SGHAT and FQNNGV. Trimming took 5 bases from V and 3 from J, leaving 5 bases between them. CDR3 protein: CASSPSYEQYF. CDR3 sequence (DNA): TGTGCCAGCAGCCCCAGCTACGAGCAGTACTTC.

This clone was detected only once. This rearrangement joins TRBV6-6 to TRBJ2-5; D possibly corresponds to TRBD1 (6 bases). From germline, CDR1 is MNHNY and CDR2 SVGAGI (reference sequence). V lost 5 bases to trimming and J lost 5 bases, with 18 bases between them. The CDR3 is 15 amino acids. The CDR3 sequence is CASSQARDNTETQYF. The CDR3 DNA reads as TGTGCCAGCAGTCAAGCTCGGGACAACACCGAGACCCAGTACTTC.

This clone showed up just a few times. CDR3 bases: TGTGCCAGCTCGTTGGGACTAGCGGGAAGGAATGAGCAGTTCTTC. Amino acid sequence: CASSLGLAGRNEQFF. V is TRBV18 and J is TRBJ2-1, with TRBD2 matching over 13 bases. The V gene end was trimmed by 6 bases and the J gene end by 7 bases; junction bases not matched to a gene: 6. The CDR3 spans 15 residues. CDR1 is KGHSH, CDR2 LQKENI, per germline.

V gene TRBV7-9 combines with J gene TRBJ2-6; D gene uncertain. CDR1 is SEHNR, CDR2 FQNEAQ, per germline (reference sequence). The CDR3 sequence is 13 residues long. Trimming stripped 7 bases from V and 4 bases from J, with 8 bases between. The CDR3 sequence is CASTPEGANVLTF. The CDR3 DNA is TGTGCCAGCACCCCGGAGGGGGCCAACGTCCTGACTTTC.

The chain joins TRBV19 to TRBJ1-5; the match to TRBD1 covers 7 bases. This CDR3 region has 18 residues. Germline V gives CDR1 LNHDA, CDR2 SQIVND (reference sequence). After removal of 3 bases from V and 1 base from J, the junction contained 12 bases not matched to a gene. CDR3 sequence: CASSMEQGRGLSNQPQHF. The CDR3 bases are TGTGCCAGTAGTATGGAACAGGGGAGAGGGCTAAGCAATCAGCCCCAGCATTTT. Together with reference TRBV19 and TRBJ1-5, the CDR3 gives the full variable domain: DGGITQSPKYLFRKEGQNVTLSCEQNLNHDAMYWYRQDPGQGLRLIYYSQIVNDFQKGDIAEGYSVSREKKESFPLTVTSAQKNPTAFYLCASSMEQGRGLSNQPQHFGDGTRLSIL.

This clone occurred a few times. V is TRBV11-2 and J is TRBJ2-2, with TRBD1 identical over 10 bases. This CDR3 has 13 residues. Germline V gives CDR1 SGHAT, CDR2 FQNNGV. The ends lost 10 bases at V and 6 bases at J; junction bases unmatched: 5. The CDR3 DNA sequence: TGTGCCATCCGGACAGGGGGGGCCGGGGAGCTGTTTTTT. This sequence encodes CAIRTGGAGELFF.

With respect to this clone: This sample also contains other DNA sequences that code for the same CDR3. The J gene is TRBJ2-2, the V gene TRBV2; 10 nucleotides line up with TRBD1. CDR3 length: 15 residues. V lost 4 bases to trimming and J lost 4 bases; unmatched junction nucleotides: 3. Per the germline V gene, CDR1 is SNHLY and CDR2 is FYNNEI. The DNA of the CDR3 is TGTGCCAGCAGTGGCGGACAGGGGGGCACCGGGGAGCTGTTTTTT. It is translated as CASSGGQGGTGELFF.

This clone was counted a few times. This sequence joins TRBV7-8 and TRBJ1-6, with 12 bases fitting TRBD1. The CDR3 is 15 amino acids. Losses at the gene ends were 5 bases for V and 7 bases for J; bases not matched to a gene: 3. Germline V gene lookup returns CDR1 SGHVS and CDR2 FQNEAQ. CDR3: CASSQGQGANSPLHF. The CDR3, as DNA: TGTGCCAGCAGCCAGGGACAGGGGGCGAATTCACCCCTCCACTTT.